What follows describes a single T cell receptor (beta chain). Germline trimming cut 4 bases from V and 2 bases from J; bases unmatched to any gene: 10. The CDR3 covers 17 residues. CDR1 and CDR2 (germline): SGHRS, YFSETQ. Documented treatment: around 19 received Ad26.COV2.S at low or high dose, single or two shots; 5 received placebo; per-sample allocation not given. Specimen acquisition occurred on day 63 following the initial vaccine or placebo injection. Within Boston, the person who donated was an adult of 18-55 years. This entry comes from a study of Ad26.COV2.S vaccination and SARS-CoV-2 variants. Profiling relied on immunoSEQ multiplex PCR, and the TCRdb table lists in-frame clones only, not all of them. The repertoire holds 350,000 to 400,000 clones, 88% seen once, with under 3.5% in the top ten.

The material was peripheral blood, obtained in a trial of Ad26.COV2.S vaccine versus placebo. The chain recombines TRBV5-1 with TRBJ2-5; 11 bases map to TRBD2. The sequence came from a person between 18 and 59 years old who received the Ad26.COV2.S COVID-19 vaccine or a placebo. The CDR3 DNA sequence: TGCGCCAGCAGCCACCCGGGACTAGCGGCAGAACAAGAGACCCAGTACTTC. It encodes CASSHPGLAAEQETQYF.